These 20 T cell receptor beta chains were all obtained from the same sample, sequenced in a study of T cell responses to AZD1222 COVID-19 vaccine. This table comes from immunoSEQ multiplex PCR, and its TCRdb copy is limited to in-frame clones, with some not included. The sample has about 160,000 clones, more than 70% seen once. Sequencing used peripheral blood, obtained on day 0 of AZD1222 vaccination. Source of these receptors: an adult in good health.

This rearrangement joins TRBV4-2 to TRBJ1-2; 7 bases match TRBD1. CDR1 LGHNA and CDR2 YNFKEQ come from the germline V gene. The CDR3 covers 14 residues. Trimming at V came to 3 bases and at J to 5 bases, leaving 6 bases not matched to a gene. CDR3 residues: CASSQEQGIYGYTF. CDR3 nucleotides: TGTGCCAGCAGCCAGGAACAGGGGATTTATGGCTACACCTTC.

Here the CDR3 reads CASRQNTGIEAFF. CDR3 nucleotides: TGCGCCAGCAGACAAAACACAGGGATCGAAGCTTTCTTT. V and J are TRBV5-1 and TRBJ1-1; D may be TRBD1 (6 bases). CDR3 length equals 13 residues. Trimming removed 5 bases from V and 8 bases from J, with 16 bases in between. In germline, CDR1 is SGHRS, CDR2 YFSETQ. Together with reference TRBV5-1 and TRBJ1-1, the CDR3 gives the full variable domain: KAGVTQTPRYLIKTRGQQVTLSCSPISGHRSVSWYQQTPGQGLQFLFEYFSETQRNKGNFPGRFSGRQFSNSRSEMNVSTLELGDSALYLCASRQNTGIEAFFGQGTRLTVV.

The V and J genes are TRBV6-5 and TRBJ1-1; TRBD1 agrees at 8 bases. Germline CDR1 reads MNHEY; CDR2 reads SVGAGI. This CDR3 comprises 16 residues. V lost 4 bases and J lost 0; bases outside the gene matches: 7. The CDR3 nucleotides read TGTGCCAGCAGTTCCACACCGGGACAGGTGAACACTGAAGCTTTCTTT. Amino acid sequence: CASSSTPGQVNTEAFF.

This clone was seen a single time. CDR3 amino acids: CASRGTAYSNQPQHF. The CDR3 bases are TGTGCCAGCAGGGGGACAGCATATAGCAATCAGCCCCAGCATTTT. The rearrangement uses TRBV5-5 and TRBJ1-5; 7 bases match TRBD1. Germline V gene sequence: CDR1 SGHKS, CDR2 YYEKEE (reference sequence). The CDR3 is 15 residues long. Germline trimming cut 5 bases from V and 0 bases from J; bases unmatched to any gene: 5. The variable domain in full, with the rest retrieved from reference TRBV5-5 and TRBJ1-5, is DAGVTQSPTHLIKTRGQQVTLRCSPISGHKSVSWYQQVLGQGPQFIFQYYEKEERGRGNFPDRFSARQFPNYSSELNVNALLLGDSALYLCASRGTAYSNQPQHFGDGTRLSIL.

This clone was counted a few times. The V and J genes are TRBV20-1 and TRBJ2-7; no clear D gene. Trimming took 0 bases from V and 6 from J, leaving 6 bases between them. The CDR3 consists of 11 residues. CDR1 and CDR2 (germline): DFQATT, SNEGSKA (reference sequence). CDR3 loop: CSARDRSEQYF. The DNA for the CDR3 is TGCAGTGCTAGAGATCGAAGCGAGCAGTACTTC.

The rearrangement joins TRBV5-4 to TRBJ2-7, with TRBD1 matching over 10 bases. Germline values: CDR1 SGHNT, CDR2 YYREEE (reference sequence). With 3 bases clipped from V and 6 bases from J, the junction kept 6 bases outside the gene matches. The length of the CDR3 is 14 residues. Written as DNA, the CDR3 is TGTGCCAGCAGCTCGAGGACAGGGGGGCGCGAGCAGTACTTC. This sequence encodes CASSSRTGGREQYF. Full variable domain (outside the CDR3, taken from reference TRBV5-4 and TRBJ2-7): ETGVTQSPTHLIKTRGQQVTLRCSSQSGHNTVSWYQQALGQGPQFIFQYYREEENGRGNFPPRFSGLQFPNYSSELNVNALELDDSALYLCASSSRTGGREQYFGPGTRLTVT.

The J gene is TRBJ2-1, the V gene TRBV4-2, with 15 positions matching TRBD2. Looked up from germline, CDR1 is LGHNA and CDR2 is YNFKEQ. This CDR3 has 17 amino acids. J lost 2 bases, V lost 5 bases, and 4 bases had no gene match. CDR3 protein: CASSKGLAGGTYNEQFF. For the CDR3, the DNA is TGTGCCAGCAGCAAGGGACTAGCGGGAGGTACCTACAATGAGCAGTTCTTC.

The chain joins TRBV27 to TRBJ2-7; D might be TRBD1 (6 bases). V lost 4 bases, J lost 4 bases, and 17 bases lay in between. The CDR3 loop spans 15 amino acids. Germline V gives CDR1 MNHEY, CDR2 SMNVEV (reference sequence). The CDR3 coding sequence is TGTGCCAGCAGTTCGCCAGGGGTCGGGACATACGAGCAGTACTTC. Protein sequence: CASSSPGVGTYEQYF.

This chain uses TRBV5-4 with TRBJ1-1; D is possibly TRBD1 (5 bases). This CDR3 has 14 amino acids. The germline V gene has CDR1 SGHNT and CDR2 YYREEE (reference sequence). Trimming cost V 3 bases and J 2 bases, with 11 bases left between them. CDR3 nucleotide sequence: TGTGCCAGCAGCTCGCTCCGGGGCAACACTGAAGCTTTCTTT. Translation: CASSSLRGNTEAFF. Complete variable domain (other parts from reference TRBV5-4 and TRBJ1-1): ETGVTQSPTHLIKTRGQQVTLRCSSQSGHNTVSWYQQALGQGPQFIFQYYREEENGRGNFPPRFSGLQFPNYSSELNVNALELDDSALYLCASSSLRGNTEAFFGQGTRLTVV.

J is TRBJ1-6 and V is TRBV19, with 7 bases identical to TRBD1. From germline, CDR1 is LNHDA and CDR2 SQIVND (reference sequence). The J segment lost 7 bases and the V segment lost 1 base, leaving 7 bases of the junction unmatched. This CDR3 has 16 amino acids. The CDR3, as DNA: TGTGCCAGTAGTATAGCCGGGACAGCGGTCAATTCACCCCTCCACTTT. Translation gives CASSIAGTAVNSPLHF.

This sequence joins TRBV6-1 and TRBJ1-5; possibly TRBD1 for D (6 bases). This CDR3 region has 21 residues. The V and J ends lost 1 base and 0 bases respectively, with 25 bases between them. Per the germline V gene, CDR1 is MNHNS and CDR2 is SASEGT. The CDR3 spells CASSEGRGNGPRGYSNQPQHF. CDR3 in DNA: TGTGCCAGCAGTGAAGGAAGGGGGAACGGTCCCAGGGGATATAGCAATCAGCCCCAGCATTTT.

The rearrangement links TRBV3-1 (or the pseudogene TRBV3-2) to TRBJ1-3; D call uncertain. Trimming took 4 bases from V and 0 from J, leaving 10 bases between them. The CDR3 covers 15 residues. The germline gives CDR1 LGHDT, CDR2 YNNKEL (reference sequence). The CDR3 here is CASSPKPPSGNTIYF. DNA for the CDR3: TGTGCCAGCAGCCCTAAACCCCCCTCTGGAAACACCATATATTTT.

This chain uses TRBV9 with TRBJ1-5, with D tentatively TRBD1 (5 bases). This CDR3 comprises 16 residues. The V gene lost 0 bases and the J gene lost 3 bases, with 13 bases spanning the gap. Germline V gene lookup returns CDR1 SGDLS and CDR2 YYNGEE. CDR3 nucleotide sequence: TGTGCCAGCAGCGTAGTCAGGGTGATAGTCAATCAGCCCCAGCATTTT. Its protein is CASSVVRVIVNQPQHF. Drawing the rest from reference TRBV9 and TRBJ1-5, the complete variable domain is DSGVTQTPKHLITATGQRVTLRCSPRSGDLSVYWYQQSLDQGLQFLIQYYNGEERAKGNILERFSAQQFPDLHSELNLSSLELGDSALYFCASSVVRVIVNQPQHFGDGTRLSIL.

The rearrangement joins TRBV24-1 to TRBJ2-7, with TRBD1 identical over 7 bases. The CDR3 is 13 residues long. CDR1 and CDR2 (germline): KGHDR, SFDVKD. Trimming at V came to 10 bases and at J to 0 bases, leaving 5 bases not matched to a gene. The CDR3 here is CATLGQSSYEQYF. In DNA form, the CDR3 reads TGTGCCACTCTGGGACAGAGCTCCTACGAGCAGTACTTC.

CDR3 sequence (DNA): TGTGCCAGCAGTCCACGGGACCCCTATGGCTACACCTTC. Protein: CASSPRDPYGYTF. The V call is TRBV28, the J call TRBJ1-2; D possibly corresponds to TRBD1 (5 bases). The CDR3 is 13 amino acids. CDR1 and CDR2 (germline): MDHEN, SYDVKM. The V end was cut by 5 bases, the J end by 4 bases, with 11 bases between.

The chain joins TRBV15 to TRBJ2-3; D unresolved. Germline assignment: CDR1 LNHNV and CDR2 YYDKDF (reference sequence). The CDR3 consists of 15 residues. V lost 5 bases and J lost 4, with 16 bases in between. CDR3: CATSPGSAGADTQYF. The CDR3 DNA is TGTGCCACCAGCCCCGGTTCAGCCGGAGCAGATACGCAGTATTTT.

The V and J genes are TRBV10-3 and TRBJ1-3; D might be TRBD1 (5 bases). The CDR3 is made up of 14 amino acids. CDR1 and CDR2 (germline): ENHRY, SYGVKD. Trimming removed 6 bases from V and 2 bases from J, with 11 bases in between. For the CDR3, the DNA is TGTGCCATCAGGTCCGCGGGGGCTGGAAACACCATATATTTT. This sequence encodes CAIRSAGAGNTIYF.

The chain couples TRBV20-1 to TRBJ2-1, with D unclear. CDR1 and CDR2 (germline): DFQATT, SNEGSKA (reference sequence). The length of the CDR3 is 11 residues. The V end was cut by 2 bases, the J end by 7 bases, with 6 bases between. CDR3 DNA sequence: TGCAGTGCTAGAAACCTAAATGAGCAGTTCTTC. Protein sequence: CSARNLNEQFF.

This clone was counted only a few times. The chain combines TRBV28 with TRBJ1-2; weak D call: TRBD1 (5 bases). V shed 6 bases and J shed 2 bases, with 19 bases lying between them. Germline V lookup: CDR1 MDHEN, CDR2 SYDVKM. The length of the CDR3 is 16 residues. The CDR3 is CASSWAEAGKNYGYTF. The CDR3, as DNA: TGTGCCAGCAGCTGGGCCGAGGCAGGGAAAAACTATGGCTACACCTTC.

This chain links TRBV27 with TRBJ2-5; D might be TRBD1 or TRBD2, each matching 5 bases. The CDR3 contains 15 residues. Germline CDR1 is MNHEY and CDR2 is SMNVEV (reference sequence). V was pared by 0 bases and J by 1 base, with 9 bases between. The CDR3 bases are TGTGCCAGCAGTTTATCGAGGGGCCGCCAAGAGACCCAGTACTTC. Its protein is CASSLSRGRQETQYF.